The 17 T cell receptor beta chains below come from one sample, sequenced in a study of blood T cell repertoires in COVID-19. The assay was immunoSEQ multiplex PCR, and TCRdb's table has in-frame clones only and misses some. Of about 150,000 clones in the sample, approximately 78% were seen once. Sequencing input: peripheral blood. The receptors come from a man at least 80 years old with acute or convalescent COVID-19.

The chain joins TRBV6-5 to TRBJ1-1; the D is unclear. The V end lost 6 bases, the J end lost 0 bases, and 8 bases lay between the germline ends. CDR1 and CDR2 from the germline V gene are MNHEY and SVGAGI. This CDR3 has 13 amino acids. CDR3 coding DNA: TGTGCCAGCAGCCGCGTCGTGAACACTGAAGCTTTCTTT. Amino acids: CASSRVVNTEAFF.

V gene TRBV29-1 combines with J gene TRBJ2-5; perhaps TRBD1 as D (6 bases). The CDR3 runs to 13 residues. Trimming took off 3 bases at V and 5 bases at J, with 13 bases between the two ends. Per germline, CDR1 SQVTM and CDR2 ANQGSEA. This chain's CDR3 is CSVDRGARETQYF. CDR3 in DNA: TGCAGCGTTGACAGGGGCGCGAGGGAGACCCAGTACTTC.

V usage is TRBV27 and J usage is TRBJ1-2; 8 nucleotides line up with TRBD1. Per the germline V gene, CDR1 is MNHEY and CDR2 is SMNVEV (reference sequence). V shed 5 bases, J shed 5 bases, and the junction held 7 bases outside the gene matches. The CDR3 loop spans 14 amino acids. The CDR3 here is CASSQQGGLYGYTF. CDR3 sequence (DNA): TGTGCCAGCAGTCAACAGGGGGGTTTGTATGGCTACACCTTC.

The chain combines TRBV2 with TRBJ1-1; tentative D call: TRBD1 (6 bases). The V end lost 1 base, the J end lost 1 base, and 7 bases lay between the germline ends. The CDR3 is made up of 14 amino acids. Looked up from germline, CDR1 is SNHLY and CDR2 is FYNNEI. The CDR3 DNA follows: TGTGCCAGCAGTGAAGACAGGGAGAACACTGAAGCTTTCTTT. Its translation: CASSEDRENTEAFF.

This clone was counted a few times. V is TRBV5-4 and J is TRBJ1-2, with TRBD1 identical over 8 bases. V lost 0 bases to trimming and J lost 5 bases; unmatched junction nucleotides: 9. This CDR3 region has 16 residues. Germline lookup yields CDR1 SGHNT and CDR2 YYREEE (reference sequence). The DNA of the CDR3 is TGTGCCAGCAGCTTGGGACGGACAGGGAATTCATATGGCTACACCTTC. Amino acids: CASSLGRTGNSYGYTF.

In this sample, this clone turned up once. The CDR3 is CASSPGHGLFNEQFF. The DNA for the CDR3 is TGCGCCAGCAGCCCGGGACATGGTCTTTTCAATGAGCAGTTCTTC. V gene TRBV5-1 combines with J gene TRBJ2-1, with D maybe TRBD1 (6 bases). CDR3 length: 15 residues. CDR1 SGHRS and CDR2 YFSETQ come from the germline V gene. V was cut by 4 bases and J by 6 bases, with 17 bases left in between.

This chain uses TRBV11-2 with TRBJ1-1, with TRBD1 matching 8 bases. The junction had 4 bases not matched to a gene; V was cut back by 6 bases and J by 1 base. CDR3 length: 14 residues. The germline V gene has CDR1 SGHAT and CDR2 FQNNGV. In DNA form, the CDR3 reads TGTGCCAGCAGGACAGGGGTAGCGAACACTGAAGCTTTCTTT. It translates to CASRTGVANTEAFF. Full variable domain (remainder filled in from reference TRBV11-2 and TRBJ1-1): EAGVAQSPRYKIIEKRQSVAFWCNPISGHATLYWYQQILGQGPKLLIQFQNNGVVDDSQLPKDRFSAERLKGVDSTLKIQPAKLEDSAVYLCASRTGVANTEAFFGQGTRLTVV.

The gene calls are TRBV11-3 and TRBJ1-4; 9 bases align to TRBD1. Trimming removed 5 bases from V and 5 bases from J; junction bases left unmatched: 6. There are 15 residues in the CDR3. In germline, CDR1 is SGHNT, CDR2 YENEEA. This CDR3 reads CASSPRTGENEKLFF. CDR3 nucleotide sequence: TGTGCCAGCAGCCCCCGGACAGGGGAGAATGAAAAACTGTTTTTT. The complete variable domain, with remaining parts taken from reference TRBV11-3 and TRBJ1-4, reads EAGVVQSPRYKIIEKKQPVAFWCNPISGHNTLYWYLQNLGQGPELLIRYENEEAVDDSQLPKDRFSAERLKGVDSTLKIQPAELGDSAVYLCASSPRTGENEKLFFGSGTQLSVL.

V is TRBV2 and J is TRBJ1-1; D remains unclear. The CDR3 extends over 12 amino acids. Germline lookup yields CDR1 SNHLY and CDR2 FYNNEI. V was trimmed by 6 bases and J by 3 bases, leaving 8 bases between them. The CDR3 loop reads CASSIQYTEAFF. The CDR3 nucleotides read TGTGCCAGCAGCATTCAGTACACTGAAGCTTTCTTT.

The chain links TRBV23-1 to TRBJ2-7; possibly TRBD2 for D (5 bases). TRBV23-1 is classed as an ORF, of uncertain function. V lost 0 bases, J lost 7 bases, and 13 bases lay in between. The CDR3 length is 14 residues. DNA of the CDR3: TGCGCCAGCAGTCAATCTTGTAGACCGGGGGAGCAGTACGTC. Translation: CASSQSCRPGEQYV.

Notes on this clone: At one end, the junction sequence differs from germline, possibly due to a read error. The rearrangement joins TRBV6-1 to TRBJ2-4; possible D gene TRBD1, 6 bases. Germline CDR1 and CDR2: MNHNS and SASEGT. CDR3 length equals 15 residues. The CDR3 spells CASSKAGVAKNIQYF. The CDR3 nucleotides are TGTGCCAGCAGTAAAGCAGGGGTAGCCAAAAACATTCAGTACTTC.

The chain uses TRBV6-5 and TRBJ1-1, with 9 bases aligning to TRBD1. The CDR3 sequence is 15 residues long. CDR1 and CDR2 from the germline V gene are MNHEY and SVGAGI. Unmatched junction bases numbered 2, after V lost 0 bases and J lost 3 bases. In DNA, the CDR3 is TGTGCCAGCAGTTACTCGACAGGGGGGGACACTGAAGCTTTCTTT. Protein product: CASSYSTGGDTEAFF.

The rearrangement joins TRBV11-2 to TRBJ2-7; 7 bases match TRBD1. The germline V gene encodes CDR1 SGHAT and CDR2 FQNNGV. The length of the CDR3 is 13 residues. The junction had 10 bases not matched to a gene; V was cut back by 7 bases and J by 7 bases. The CDR3 loop is CASTLTGTYEQYF. The CDR3 DNA reads TGTGCCAGCACGTTGACAGGGACATATGAGCAGTACTTC.

The chain employs TRBV5-6 and TRBJ2-4; 11 positions agree with TRBD1. Germline lookup yields CDR1 SGHDT and CDR2 YYEEEE. The CDR3 length is 16 residues. The V gene end was trimmed by 3 bases and the J gene end by 8 bases; junction bases not matched to a gene: 10. The CDR3 DNA is TGTGCCAGCAGCTGGAGGACAGGGGGCTTGAGGGACATTCAGTACTTC. Its protein product is CASSWRTGGLRDIQYF.

The V call is TRBV6-4, the J call TRBJ2-1; TRBD2 matches at 10 bases. This CDR3 has 15 residues. Germline V lookup: CDR1 MRHNA, CDR2 SNTAGT. The J segment lost 9 bases and the V segment lost 6 bases, leaving 11 bases of the junction unmatched. The CDR3 region has the DNA TGTGCCAGCAGGAGAGCGGGGGGGCAAAAAATTGAGCAGTTCTTC. Translating gives CASRRAGGQKIEQFF.

A word on this clone: Other DNA sequences from this sample encode an identical CDR3 as well. The chain has TRBV30 and TRBJ2-5; D is ambiguous. The CDR3 spans 12 residues. Germline loops: CDR1 GTSNPN, CDR2 SVGIG (reference sequence). V shed 0 bases and J shed 4 bases, with 6 bases lying between them. CDR3 loop: CAWSVGGETQYF. The CDR3 bases are TGTGCCTGGAGTGTAGGCGGAGAGACCCAGTACTTC.

The rearrangement uses TRBV5-1 and TRBJ2-1; D possibly corresponds to TRBD2 (6 bases). This CDR3 is 13 amino acids long. V was cut by 2 bases and J by 7 bases, with 10 bases left in between. Germline V gene lookup returns CDR1 SGHRS and CDR2 YFSETQ. The CDR3 protein is CASSFIGGNEQFF. CDR3 DNA sequence: TGCGCCAGCAGCTTTATCGGAGGGAATGAGCAGTTCTTC.